A single sample is the source of the 32 T cell receptor beta chains below, sequenced in a study of blood T cells in healthy people across ages. PCR was performed a second time for roughly 7 to 12 cycles using a sample-barcoded 5' primer and a J-beta primer mix. TCRdb ran MiXCR on the 5' RACE reads and lists one entry per CDR3 protein. The sample shows approximately 1,700,000 distinct CDR3 sequences, 30% to 40% of them seen only once. Sequenced sample: blood. The receptor set was obtained from a human donor in good health.

This clonotype has only a few counts. The chain is built from TRBV6-5 and TRBJ1-6; no firm D call. The germline V and J ends were trimmed by 5 bases and 7 bases, with 12 bases remaining between them. The CDR3 runs 14 residues. In germline, CDR1 is MNHEY, CDR2 SVGAGI. The CDR3 loop is CASSTTLKNSPLHF. CDR3 nucleotides: TGTGCCAGCAGTACTACCCTCAAGAATTCACCCCTCCACTTT.

This clonotype was counted only a few times. The CDR3: CASSVTSGGFREQFF. The CDR3 DNA reads as TGTGCCAGCAGCGTAACTAGCGGGGGGTTCCGTGAGCAGTTCTTC. V gene TRBV9 combines with J gene TRBJ2-1; 12 bases map to TRBD2. There are 15 residues in the CDR3. The junction had 5 bases not matched to a gene; V was cut back by 1 base and J by 9 bases. CDR1 and CDR2 from the germline V gene are SGDLS and YYNGEE.

This clonotype occurred a few times. The junction and the germline gene differ at one end; a read error may be behind it. This chain links TRBV24-1 with TRBJ1-2; D is perhaps TRBD1 (5 bases). Germline V CDR1 and CDR2: KGHDR, SFDVKD. The CDR3 is 14 amino acids. The CDR3 spells CAISDPGLTYGYTF. The CDR3, as DNA: TGTGCCATCAGTGATCCGGGACTCACTTATGGCTACACCTTC.

This clonotype was picked up many times. The chain uses TRBV29-1 and TRBJ2-5; D not resolved. The CDR3 covers 10 residues. V gave up 4 bases and J gave up 3 bases, with 3 bases separating them. The V gene's germline CDR1 is SQVTM and CDR2 ANQGSEA. CDR3 DNA sequence: TGCAGCGTTGCGGAAGAGACCCAGTACTTC. This codes for CSVAEETQYF. The whole variable domain, filled in from reference TRBV29-1 and TRBJ2-5, reads SAVISQKPSRDICQRGTSLTIQCQVDSQVTMMFWYRQQPGQSLTLIATANQGSEATYESGFVIDKFPISRPNLTFSTLTVSNMSPEDSSIYLCSVAEETQYFGPGTRLLVL.

This clonotype was recorded a few times. The chain's CDR3 is CASRSPAGGRETQYF. The CDR3 nucleotides read TGTGCCAGCAGAAGTCCCGCGGGGGGGCGGGAGACCCAGTACTTC. This chain uses TRBV28 with TRBJ2-5, with 9 bases that match TRBD2. This CDR3 is 15 amino acids long. The J segment lost 5 bases and the V segment lost 6 bases, leaving 10 bases of the junction unmatched. The germline V gene has CDR1 MDHEN and CDR2 SYDVKM. Full variable domain (missing parts from reference TRBV28 and TRBJ2-5): DVKVTQSSRYLVKRTGEKVFLECVQDMDHENMFWYRQDPGLGLRLIYFSYDVKMKEKGDIPEGYSVSREKKERFSLILESASTNQTSMYLCASRSPAGGRETQYFGPGTRLLVL.

This chain connects TRBV11-1 to TRBJ2-1; D is possibly TRBD1 (5 bases). CDR3 length: 16 amino acids. V shed 3 bases and J shed 6 bases, with 18 bases lying between them. Germline V lookup: CDR1 SGHAT, CDR2 FQDESV (reference sequence). The CDR3 here is CASSFYQGVLTNEQFF. CDR3 bases: TGTGCCAGCAGCTTTTATCAGGGTGTCCTGACCAATGAGCAGTTCTTC.

This sequence joins TRBV12-3 or TRBV12-4 and TRBJ1-2; no clear D. This CDR3 region has 16 residues. V was shortened by 6 bases and J by 0 bases, with 17 bases between the two germline ends. The CDR3 spells CASSLGSAFPNYGYTF. The CDR3 DNA reads TGTGCCAGCAGCCTGGGATCTGCGTTCCCTAACTATGGCTACACCTTC.

This clonotype has only a few counts. CDR3 coding DNA: TGCAGCGTTGACCCCCCCAGCGGGGTCACAGATACGCAGTATTTT. It encodes CSVDPPSGVTDTQYF. The genes are TRBV29-1 and TRBJ2-3; 7 nucleotides agree with TRBD2. Trimming took 3 bases from V and 2 from J; bases not matched to a gene: 8. The CDR3 is 15 residues long. CDR1 and CDR2 from the germline V gene are SQVTM and ANQGSEA.

The chain has TRBV18 and TRBJ2-5; the D is unclear. CDR3 length: 13 residues. V was pared by 2 bases and J by 5 bases, with 9 bases between. Germline-derived CDR1 and CDR2 are KGHSH and LQKENI. DNA for the CDR3: TGTGCCAGCTCACCAGCCAGTGTGGAGACCCAGTACTTC. Its protein product is CASSPASVETQYF.

A word on this clonotype: A read error may produce the germline difference seen at one junction end. This chain joins TRBV5-4 and TRBJ2-3, with 9 bases aligning to TRBD2. From germline, CDR1 is SGHNT and CDR2 YYREEE (reference sequence). The CDR3 has 16 amino acids. The CDR3 protein is CAISLAASGVGDTQYF. For the CDR3, the DNA is TGTGCCATCAGCTTGGCCGCTAGCGGGGTTGGGGATACGCAGTATTTT.

The chain has TRBV6-2 or TRBV6-3 and TRBJ2-1; D not resolved. The germline gives CDR1 MNHEY, CDR2 SVGEGT. V shed 2 bases and J shed 8 bases, with 7 bases lying between them. The CDR3 loop spans 12 amino acids. The CDR3 loop reads CASSYALHEQFF. The DNA of the CDR3 is TGTGCCAGCAGTTACGCCCTACATGAGCAGTTCTTC.

The chain recombines TRBV7-9 with TRBJ2-7; D perhaps matches TRBD1 (5 bases). Germline V gene data show CDR1 as SEHNR and CDR2 as FQNEAQ (reference sequence). The ends were cut back, 6 bases at V and 2 bases at J, with 14 bases in the middle. The CDR3 runs to 14 residues. The CDR3 DNA reads TGTGCCAGCAGACCTGGACATCCACCCTACGAGCAGTACTTC. It encodes CASRPGHPPYEQYF.

The rearrangement links TRBV5-1 to TRBJ2-7, with D perhaps matching TRBD1 (6 bases). Germline values: CDR1 SGHRS, CDR2 YFSETQ. Trimming shortened V by 7 bases and J by 3 bases, and 20 bases separated the two germline ends. The CDR3 is made up of 15 amino acids. In DNA, the CDR3 is TGCGCCAGCCTAAAAGAACCAGGGGCCCTCTACGAGCAGTACTTC. Protein product: CASLKEPGALYEQYF.

This clonotype was observed a handful of times. V gene TRBV5-5 combines with J gene TRBJ1-1; D possibly corresponds to TRBD1 (6 bases). V was clipped by 4 bases and J by 0 bases, with 16 bases between them. CDR1 and CDR2 (germline): SGHKS, YYEKEE (reference sequence). The CDR3 is 16 amino acids. This CDR3 reads CASSPPGAGLNTEAFF. For the CDR3, the DNA is TGTGCCAGCAGCCCTCCGGGGGCGGGGTTGAACACTGAAGCTTTCTTT.

This clonotype is a singleton in its sample. The V call is TRBV5-1, the J call TRBJ1-2; 8 bases align to TRBD1. The CDR3 has 15 residues. Germline CDR1 and CDR2: SGHRS and YFSETQ. The V and J ends lost 4 bases and 6 bases, in that order; junction bases with no gene match: 11. The CDR3 DNA sequence: TGCGCCAGCAGCCCAGGGACAGGAGATAGCCATGGCTACACCTTC. Translation: CASSPGTGDSHGYTF. The variable domain in full, completed from reference TRBV5-1 and TRBJ1-2, reads KAGVTQTPRYLIKTRGQQVTLSCSPISGHRSVSWYQQTPGQGLQFLFEYFSETQRNKGNFPGRFSGRQFSNSRSEMNVSTLELGDSALYLCASSPGTGDSHGYTFGSGTRLTVV.

This clonotype was observed a handful of times. V gene TRBV5-6 combines with J gene TRBJ2-1; 8 positions match TRBD1. The junction had 11 bases not matched to a gene; V was cut back by 5 bases and J by 7 bases. This CDR3 spans 15 amino acids. From germline, CDR1 is SGHDT and CDR2 YYEEEE. CDR3 sequence (DNA): TGTGCCAGCAGTCCCGTGTTACAGGGGGGTAATGAGCAGTTCTTC. As protein: CASSPVLQGGNEQFF.

The V and J genes are TRBV5-5 and TRBJ2-1, with 8 bases lining up with TRBD2. This CDR3 is 16 amino acids long. The V gene's germline CDR1 is SGHKS and CDR2 YYEKEE (reference sequence). The J segment lost 0 bases and the V segment lost 4 bases, leaving 6 bases of the junction unmatched. CDR3 loop: CASSRGGSSSYNEQFF. In DNA form, the CDR3 reads TGTGCCAGCAGCCGGGGGGGTTCAAGCTCCTACAATGAGCAGTTCTTC.

V usage is TRBV11-2 and J usage is TRBJ2-1, with 9 nucleotides matching TRBD2. This CDR3 is built from 16 residues. With 2 bases clipped from V and 6 bases from J, the junction kept 8 bases outside the gene matches. Germline loops: CDR1 SGHAT, CDR2 FQNNGV. The CDR3 protein is CASSLMLRGGRNEQFF. In nucleotides, the CDR3 is TGTGCCAGCAGCTTAATGCTGCGGGGGGGCCGCAATGAGCAGTTCTTC.

This clonotype was seen only a few times. The V gene is TRBV12-3 or TRBV12-4, the J gene TRBJ2-1, with D possibly matching TRBD2 (5 bases). Trimming took 9 bases from V and 6 from J, leaving 24 bases between them. This CDR3 is 16 amino acids long. As DNA, the CDR3 is TGTGCCAGTTTGGAGGCAGGCGACCCAGCAAGCAATGAGCAGTTCTTC. Its protein product is CASLEAGDPASNEQFF.

This chain uses TRBV19 with TRBJ2-5; tentative D call: TRBD1 (5 bases). V gave up 3 bases and J gave up 1 base, with 12 bases separating them. CDR1 LNHDA and CDR2 SQIVND come from the germline V gene (reference sequence). The CDR3 extends over 15 amino acids. The CDR3 sequence: CASSIPGAFQETQYF. CDR3 sequence (DNA): TGTGCCAGTAGTATCCCTGGGGCCTTCCAAGAGACCCAGTACTTC. The complete variable domain, with remaining parts taken from reference TRBV19 and TRBJ2-5, reads DGGITQSPKYLFRKEGQNVTLSCEQNLNHDAMYWYRQDPGQGLRLIYYSQIVNDFQKGDIAEGYSVSREKKESFPLTVTSAQKNPTAFYLCASSIPGAFQETQYFGPGTRLLVL.

This clonotype was counted a few times. The J gene is TRBJ2-3, the V gene TRBV20-1, with no clear D. CDR1 and CDR2 (germline): DFQATT, SNEGSKA (reference sequence). This CDR3 is built from 13 residues. Trimming stripped 0 bases from V and 2 bases from J, with 6 bases between. In DNA, the CDR3 is TGCAGTGCTAGAGACCAAGTCACAGATACGCAGTATTTT. As protein: CSARDQVTDTQYF.

V and J are TRBV4-3 and TRBJ1-5; no firm D call. Deletions cut 0 bases from V and 2 bases from J, with 11 bases between. Germline V gene lookup returns CDR1 LGHNA and CDR2 YSLEER. The CDR3 has 16 amino acids. CDR3 DNA: TGCGCCAGCAGCCAAGATTTTCAAAGCGGCAATCAGCCCCAGCATTTT. This translates into CASSQDFQSGNQPQHF.

The V call is TRBV4-3, the J call TRBJ2-7; TRBD1 aligns across 7 bases. CDR3 length equals 15 residues. From germline, CDR1 is LGHNA and CDR2 YSLEER. Trimming removed 1 base from V and 2 bases from J; junction bases left unmatched: 5. The CDR3 sequence is CASSQARDSTYEQYF. The CDR3 nucleotides are TGCGCCAGCAGCCAAGCACGGGACAGCACCTACGAGCAGTACTTC.

With respect to this clonotype: A read error may produce the germline difference seen at one junction end. V and J are TRBV7-2 and TRBJ2-1; TRBD2 agrees at 12 bases. This CDR3 region has 16 residues. The germline V gene has CDR1 SGHTA and CDR2 FQGNSA. For the CDR3, the DNA is TGTGCCAGCAGCTTAGGGCGACTAGCGGGGGCGAATGAGCGGTTCTTC. It is translated as CASSLGRLAGANERFF.

This clonotype was found once. The genes are TRBV7-2 and TRBJ2-7; a possible D gene is TRBD2 (7 bases). The ends were cut back, 4 bases at V and 2 bases at J, with 15 bases in the middle. Germline lookup yields CDR1 SGHTA and CDR2 FQGNSA. The CDR3 has 15 amino acids. The CDR3 DNA follows: TGTGCCAGCAGCTACGACGGGGGGCGCACCTACGAGCAGTACTTC. It specifies CASSYDGGRTYEQYF.

In this sample, this clonotype turned up a few times. This rearrangement joins TRBV29-1 to TRBJ2-4; TRBD2 might be the D (5 bases). Trimming removed 4 bases from V and 13 bases from J, with 20 bases in between. Germline-derived CDR1 and CDR2 are SQVTM and ANQGSEA. CDR3 length: 13 residues. The CDR3 sequence: CSVVWTGMTGQYF. The CDR3, as DNA: TGCAGCGTTGTATGGACGGGAATGACTGGGCAGTACTTC.

The table lists this clonotype with a few counts. This chain uses TRBV12-3 or TRBV12-4 with TRBJ1-2; no clear D. The CDR3 loop spans 14 amino acids. The V end lost 2 bases, the J end lost 4 bases, and 11 bases lay between the germline ends. The CDR3 DNA reads TGTGCCAGCAGTTTACGGGGAAGTTCCTATGGCTACACCTTC. Its protein product is CASSLRGSSYGYTF.

The sample holds many counts of this clonotype. V and J are TRBV4-1 and TRBJ1-2; D is unresolved. The germline V and J ends were trimmed by 1 base and 2 bases, with 8 bases remaining between them. Per germline, CDR1 MGHRA and CDR2 YSYEKL. The CDR3 contains 14 residues. CDR3 in amino acids: CASSQVMANYGYTF. The CDR3 nucleotides are TGCGCCAGCAGCCAAGTTATGGCCAACTATGGCTACACCTTC.

The sample holds one count of this clonotype. At one end, the junction sequence differs from germline, possibly due to a read error. The CDR3 spells CASSPSWGDKPIYKQYF. CDR3 in DNA: TGTGCCAGCAGCCCATCCTGGGGGGACAAACCGATCTACAAGCAGTACTTC. The chain couples TRBV5-6 to TRBJ2-7; D possibly uses TRBD1 or TRBD2 (6 bases each). The length of the CDR3 is 17 residues. Germline CDR1 is SGHDT and CDR2 is YYEEEE.

This clonotype showed up just a few times. The chain links TRBV12-3 or TRBV12-4 to TRBJ1-5; weak D call: TRBD1 (5 bases). Trimming took 6 bases from V and 6 from J, leaving 12 bases between them. The CDR3 covers 13 residues. The CDR3: CASSPEGAQPQHF. The CDR3, as DNA: TGTGCCAGCAGCCCCGAAGGGGCTCAGCCCCAGCATTTT.

This rearrangement joins TRBV6-6 to TRBJ2-6; weak D call: TRBD2 (6 bases). From germline, CDR1 is MNHNY and CDR2 SVGAGI (reference sequence). The CDR3 length is 16 residues. The ends were cut back, 5 bases at V and 5 bases at J, with 16 bases in the middle. The CDR3 sequence: CASSHAGGIRANVLTF. In DNA, the CDR3 is TGTGCCAGCAGTCACGCCGGGGGAATAAGGGCCAACGTCCTGACTTTC.

The gene calls are TRBV12-3 or TRBV12-4 and TRBJ2-3; TRBD1 aligns across 7 bases. V was clipped by 10 bases and J by 4 bases; unmatched bases: 11. CDR3 length: 14 residues. The CDR3 loop is CATALQGSADTQYF. The CDR3 nucleotides read TGTGCCACCGCACTACAGGGGTCCGCAGATACGCAGTATTTT.